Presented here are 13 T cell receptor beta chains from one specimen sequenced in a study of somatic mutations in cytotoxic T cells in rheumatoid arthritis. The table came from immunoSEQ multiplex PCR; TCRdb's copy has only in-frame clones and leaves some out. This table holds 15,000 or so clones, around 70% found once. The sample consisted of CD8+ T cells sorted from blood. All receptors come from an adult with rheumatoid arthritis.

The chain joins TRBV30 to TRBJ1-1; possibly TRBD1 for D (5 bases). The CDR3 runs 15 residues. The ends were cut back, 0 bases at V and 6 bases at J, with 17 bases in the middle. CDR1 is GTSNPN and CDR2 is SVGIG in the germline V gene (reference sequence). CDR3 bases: TGTGCCTGGAGTGTACTCCAGGGAGGGGTCGCTGAAGCTTTCTTT. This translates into CAWSVLQGGVAEAFF.

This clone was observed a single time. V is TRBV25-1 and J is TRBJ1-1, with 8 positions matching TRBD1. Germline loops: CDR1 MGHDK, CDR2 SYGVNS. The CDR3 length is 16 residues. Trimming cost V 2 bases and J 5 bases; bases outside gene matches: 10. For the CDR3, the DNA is TGTGCCAGCAGTGAAATGAGAACAGGGGGGGGAACTGAAGCTTTCTTT. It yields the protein CASSEMRTGGGTEAFF.

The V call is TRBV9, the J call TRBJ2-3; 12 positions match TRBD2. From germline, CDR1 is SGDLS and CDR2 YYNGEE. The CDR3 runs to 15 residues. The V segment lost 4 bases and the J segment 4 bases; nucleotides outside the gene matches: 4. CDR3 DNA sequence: TGTGCCAGCAGCCCGACTAGCGGGGGCGCAGATACGCAGTATTTT. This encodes CASSPTSGGADTQYF.

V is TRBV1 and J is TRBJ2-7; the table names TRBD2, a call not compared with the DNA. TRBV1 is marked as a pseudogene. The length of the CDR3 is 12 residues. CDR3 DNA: TGCACCAGCAGCCCCCCACTCTACGAGCAGTACTTC. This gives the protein CTSSPPLYEQYF.

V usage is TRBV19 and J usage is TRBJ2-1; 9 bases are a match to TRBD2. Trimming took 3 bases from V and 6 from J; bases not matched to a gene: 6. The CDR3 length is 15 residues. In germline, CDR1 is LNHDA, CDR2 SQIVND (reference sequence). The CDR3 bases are TGTGCCAGTAGTATGGTAGCGGGGGCCTTCAATGAGCAGTTCTTC. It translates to CASSMVAGAFNEQFF.

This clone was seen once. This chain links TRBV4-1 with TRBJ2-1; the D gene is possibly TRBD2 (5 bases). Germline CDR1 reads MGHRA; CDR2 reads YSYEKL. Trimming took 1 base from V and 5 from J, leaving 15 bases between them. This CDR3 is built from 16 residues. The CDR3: CASSQVRVMGDNEQFF. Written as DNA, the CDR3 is TGCGCCAGCAGCCAAGTTCGGGTCATGGGAGACAATGAGCAGTTCTTC.

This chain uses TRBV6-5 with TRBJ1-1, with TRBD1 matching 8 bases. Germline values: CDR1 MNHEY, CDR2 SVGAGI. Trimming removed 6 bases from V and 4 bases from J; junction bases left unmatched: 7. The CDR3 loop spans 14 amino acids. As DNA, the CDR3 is TGTGCCAGCAGGAAAGGACAGGGCGTCACTGAAGCTTTCTTT. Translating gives CASRKGQGVTEAFF.

The CDR3 DNA reads as TGTGCCAGCAGTGAAGACCACCTGGGGACAGGGGATAATCAGCCCCAGCATTTT. It yields the protein CASSEDHLGTGDNQPQHF. The rearrangement joins TRBV6-1 to TRBJ1-5; 10 bases agree with TRBD1. J was trimmed by 4 bases and V by 1 base; bases with no gene match: 10. The germline V gene has CDR1 MNHNS and CDR2 SASEGT. The CDR3 extends over 18 amino acids.

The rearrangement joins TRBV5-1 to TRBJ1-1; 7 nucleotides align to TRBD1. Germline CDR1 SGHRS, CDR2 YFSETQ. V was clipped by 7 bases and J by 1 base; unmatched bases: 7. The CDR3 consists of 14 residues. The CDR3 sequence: CASSQGLGNTEAFF. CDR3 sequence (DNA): TGCGCCAGCTCACAGGGGCTGGGGAACACTGAAGCTTTCTTT.

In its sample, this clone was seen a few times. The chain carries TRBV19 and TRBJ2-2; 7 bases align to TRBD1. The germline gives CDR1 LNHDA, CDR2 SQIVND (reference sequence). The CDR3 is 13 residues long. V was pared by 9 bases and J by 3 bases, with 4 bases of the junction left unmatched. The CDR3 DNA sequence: TGTGCCAGCGGACAGGACTACACCGGGGAGCTGTTTTTT. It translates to CASGQDYTGELFF.

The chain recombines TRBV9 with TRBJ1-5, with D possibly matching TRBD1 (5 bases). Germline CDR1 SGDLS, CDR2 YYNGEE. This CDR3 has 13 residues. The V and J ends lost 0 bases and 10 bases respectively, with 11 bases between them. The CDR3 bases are TGTGCCAGCAGCGTAGAGGGGCTCGAACCCCAGCATTTT. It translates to CASSVEGLEPQHF.

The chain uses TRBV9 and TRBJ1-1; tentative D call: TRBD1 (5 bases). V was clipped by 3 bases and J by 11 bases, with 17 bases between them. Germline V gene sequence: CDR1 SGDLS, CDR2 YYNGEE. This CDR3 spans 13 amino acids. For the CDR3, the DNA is TGTGCCAGCAGCGGAACTGTTCAGGGTCCGGCTTTCTTT. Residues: CASSGTVQGPAFF.

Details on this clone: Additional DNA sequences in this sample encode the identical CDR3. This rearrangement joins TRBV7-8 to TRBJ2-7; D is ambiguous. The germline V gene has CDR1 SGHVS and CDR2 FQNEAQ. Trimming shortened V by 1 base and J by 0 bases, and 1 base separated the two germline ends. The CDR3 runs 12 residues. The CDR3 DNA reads TGTGCCAGCAGCTTAGGCTCCTACGAGCAGTACTTC. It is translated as CASSLGSYEQYF. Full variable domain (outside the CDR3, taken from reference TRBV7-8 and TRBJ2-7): GAGVSQSPRYKVAKRGQDVALRCDPISGHVSLFWYQQALGQGPEFLTYFQNEAQLDKSGLPSDRFFAERPEGSVSTLKIQRTQQEDSAVYLCASSLGSYEQYFGPGTRLTVT.